This T cell receptor beta chain was recorded in a study of OX40 agonist ivuxolimab in advanced cancers. A note on the overall study: Ivuxolimab was an agonistic, fully human IgG2 monoclonal antibody directed against OX40 (CD134), a costimulatory receptor. The purpose of peripheral TCRbeta sequencing was to test whether ivuxolimab changed TCR sequence diversity and led to clonal T-cell expansion. Partial responses occurred in three dose-escalation patients, of whom one had hepatocellular carcinoma and two had cutaneous melanoma. Of the approximately 54 patients in dose escalation, about 19 had hepatocellular carcinoma, some 15 had melanoma, 9 had renal cell carcinoma and 9 had head and neck cancer. Prior anti-PD-1, anti-PD-L1 or anti-CTLA-4 therapy was permitted, and checkpoint inhibitors had been received by about 37% of dose-escalation patients. A male proportion of around 83% and a mean age of 60 years, ranging from roughly 23 to 79, were recorded for the dose-escalation cohort. The paper reports the monotherapy dose-escalation portion (N = 52 patients) of the phase I ivuxolimab trial. Intravenous ivuxolimab was administered to patients every 2 weeks at six dose levels: 0.01, 0.1, 0.3, 1.5, 3 and 10 mg/kg.

Here is what the overall study found, with its caveats: The antigen specificity of the peripheral T cells that underwent clonal expansion was not determined. Clonal expansion of both CD4+ and CD8+ blood T cells was observed from baseline to week 6 at doses 0.1 to 3.0 mg/kg. In the 0.1-3.0 mg/kg groups, partial responders had among the lowest normalized peripheral clonal expansion, particularly in CD8+ T cells. After ivuxolimab, expanded clones were on average more numerous among CD8+ T cells than among CD4+ T cells. Low levels of normalized T-cell clonal expansion were also seen in some nonresponding patients.

The CDR3 has 15 amino acids, counting the end cysteine and phenylalanine. The only DNA kept is the CDR3, 45 bases in frame from the first base. The junction shows trimming of 5 bases on V and 1 base on J, plus 14 bases between the germline ends. The CDR1 and CDR2 encoded by the germline V gene (reference sequence) are LNHDA and SQIVND. The trial excluded patients who had a history of autoimmune disease or who were on systemic immunosuppression. Peripheral blood for TCR sequencing was collected from all dose cohorts at baseline, on cycle 4 day 1, and on cycle 7 day 1. Samples came from an open-label, multicenter, first-in-human phase I dose-escalation trial of ivuxolimab. The trial enrolled adults with locally advanced or metastatic head and neck squamous cell, hepatocellular, melanoma or renal cell carcinoma. CD4+ and CD8+ T cells were sorted separately from peripheral blood before TCR sequencing.

Genomic DNA was isolated from the sorted cells so that the TCRbeta CDR3 region could be sequenced. TCRbeta CDR3 regions were sequenced using the immunoSEQ Assay. Held by TCRdb, this immuneACCESS table contains in-frame sequences only and omits some clones. Under half of the omission traces to an unresolved V gene where checked; the cause of the rest is unknown. Counted in this sample were 80,000 to 95,000 clones; roughly 89% of them appeared once. The ten largest account for about 8.5% of the sample. Turning to this clone: What antigen it recognizes has not been identified. Nothing much larger sits one base from this clone, and base qualities are not available.

This specimen was CD4+ or CD8+ T cells sorted from blood, taken in a trial of the OX40 agonist ivuxolimab. This clonotype originated in an adult with an advanced solid tumor such as melanoma, head and neck, liver or kidney cancer. The rearranged segments are TRBV19 and TRBJ1-1; a tentative D match to TRBD1 spans 6 bases. This receptor has the CDR3 CASSLNTGRNTEAFF. The DNA sequence is given as TGTGCCAGTAGTCTTAACACAGGGCGGAACACTGAAGCTTTCTTT.